The 15 T cell receptor beta chains listed next were all sequenced from one sample in a study of low-dose radiotherapy and immunotherapy resistance in tumors. Both TCRalpha and TCRbeta chains were reverse transcribed with V-gene-specific primers. TCR amplification ran approximately 22 PCR cycles using constant-region and V-primer adapter primers. Each CDR3 protein gets one entry after TCRdb re-called the reads with MiXCR. The sample carries 13,000 to 15,000 distinct CDR3 sequences, roughly 52% recorded once. These receptors were collected from a human donor with advanced metastatic prostate, ovarian, gallbladder or colorectal cancer (not recorded which). This table probably holds off-target reads from a library built for another chain.

The V and J genes are TRBV4-2 and TRBJ2-5; 13 nucleotides match TRBD2. The V segment lost 0 bases and the J segment 2 bases; nucleotides outside the gene matches: 0. The CDR3 runs 16 residues. Germline V gives CDR1 LGHNA, CDR2 YNFKEQ. This chain's CDR3 is CASSQEGLAGQETQYF. The CDR3 region has the DNA TGTGCCAGCAGCCAAGAGGGACTAGCGGGGCAAGAGACCCAGTACTTC.

The chain has TRBV6-2 or TRBV6-3 and TRBJ1-6, with a weak D call TRBD1 (6 bases). The V end lost 2 bases, the J end lost 9 bases, and 14 bases lay between the germline ends. Per germline, CDR1 MNHEY and CDR2 SVGEGT. This CDR3 is 15 amino acids long. The CDR3 DNA is TGTGCCAGCAGTTACGTCCCAGGGGCGGGTTCACCCCTCCACTTT. Translation gives CASSYVPGAGSPLHF.

The V and J genes are TRBV12-3 or TRBV12-4 and TRBJ2-7; TRBD2 is a possible D gene (6 bases). Trimming shortened V by 6 bases and J by 4 bases, and 16 bases separated the two germline ends. The length of the CDR3 is 14 residues. CDR3 sequence: CASRPQAGVYEQYF. In DNA form, the CDR3 reads TGTGCCAGCAGACCACAAGCGGGTGTATACGAGCAGTACTTC.

The gene calls are TRBV28 and TRBJ1-2, with unresolved D. CDR1 is MDHEN, CDR2 SYDVKM, per germline. The CDR3 length is 12 residues. V was shortened by 4 bases and J by 4 bases, with 7 bases between the two germline ends. The CDR3 sequence is CASSSGSYGYTF. The CDR3 DNA reads as TGTGCCAGCAGTTCCGGGAGCTATGGCTACACCTTC.

The chain carries TRBV29-1 and TRBJ1-5; 7 bases line up with TRBD1. CDR1 is SQVTM and CDR2 is ANQGSEA in the germline V gene. The CDR3 length is 13 residues. The junction had 8 bases not matched to a gene; V was cut back by 6 bases and J by 6 bases. The CDR3 nucleotides read TGCAGCGTGGACAGGCCCCTAGGTCAGCCCCAGCATTTT. It codes for CSVDRPLGQPQHF.

This clonotype has just a few counts. This chain uses TRBV7-2 with TRBJ1-1; tentative D call: TRBD1 (6 bases). Germline lookup yields CDR1 SGHTA and CDR2 FQGNSA. Trimming shortened V by 11 bases and J by 0 bases, and 19 bases separated the two germline ends. This CDR3 has 15 residues. CDR3 nucleotide sequence: TGTGCCGCCAAACGAGGGGCAGGGGTGAACACTGAAGCTTTCTTT. Its protein is CAAKRGAGVNTEAFF.

The rearrangement links TRBV20-1 to TRBJ2-2, with no clear D. Germline V lookup: CDR1 DFQATT, CDR2 SNEGSKA (reference sequence). Trimming removed 3 bases at V and 4 bases at J, with 6 bases between. CDR3 length: 12 amino acids. The CDR3 DNA sequence: TGCAGTGCTAGTGGTATCACCGGGGAGCTGTTTTTT. This sequence encodes CSASGITGELFF.

The chain recombines TRBV3-1 with TRBJ1-3, with no clear D. The V gene lost 7 bases and the J gene lost 2 bases, with 9 bases spanning the gap. Germline CDR1 is LGHDT and CDR2 is YNNKEL (reference sequence). The CDR3 is 13 amino acids. The CDR3 loop is CASTPLAGNTIYF. The DNA of the CDR3 is TGTGCCAGCACCCCACTCGCTGGAAACACCATATATTTT.

Only a few counts were recorded for this clonotype. The chain employs TRBV21-1 and TRBJ2-6; the D segment call TRBD1 is taken from the table without a DNA check. TRBV21-1 is a recognized pseudogene. The CDR3 is 18 amino acids. The DNA of the CDR3 is TGTGCCAGCAGCTTACAGGACAGGACGAACTCTGGGGCCAACGTCCTGACTTTC. Its translation is CASSLQDRTNSGANVLTF.

V is TRBV28 and J is TRBJ2-2; 8 bases are shared with TRBD1. The CDR3 totals 15 residues. Germline V lookup: CDR1 MDHEN, CDR2 SYDVKM. Trimming took 5 bases from V and 5 from J; bases not matched to a gene: 7. CDR3 bases: TGTGCCAGCAGTGGCGACAGGGGTGGAACCGGGGAGCTGTTTTTT. The encoded protein is CASSGDRGGTGELFF.

This clonotype showed up just a few times. The chain has TRBV28 and TRBJ2-7; D uncertain. The CDR3 runs to 14 residues. From germline, CDR1 is MDHEN and CDR2 SYDVKM. The germline V and J ends were trimmed by 6 bases and 5 bases, with 17 bases remaining between them. CDR3 protein: CASSPQVGRDEQYF. For the CDR3, the DNA is TGTGCCAGCAGCCCGCAAGTAGGGCGCGACGAGCAGTACTTC.

V and J are TRBV12-3 or TRBV12-4 and TRBJ2-2, with TRBD1 as a possible D gene (6 bases). This CDR3 spans 12 amino acids. The V and J ends lost 5 bases and 8 bases respectively, with 9 bases between them. The CDR3: CASSPQGGELFF. CDR3 bases: TGTGCCAGCAGTCCACAGGGTGGGGAGCTGTTTTTT.

This chain connects TRBV6-6 to TRBJ2-2; no definite D call. Germline V gene sequence: CDR1 MNHNY, CDR2 SVGAGI (reference sequence). The V end lost 1 base, the J end lost 4 bases, and 4 bases lay between the germline ends. The CDR3 is 13 amino acids. This CDR3 reads CASSYYGTGELFF. As DNA, the CDR3 is TGTGCCAGCAGTTACTATGGCACCGGGGAGCTGTTTTTT.

The rearrangement uses TRBV6-4 and TRBJ2-1; no definite D call. This CDR3 is built from 13 residues. CDR1 and CDR2 from the germline V gene are MRHNA and SNTAGT. The V gene lost 5 bases and the J gene lost 6 bases, with 11 bases spanning the gap. Here the CDR3 reads CASSPTTVNEQFF. CDR3 bases: TGTGCCAGCAGTCCAACTACAGTCAATGAGCAGTTCTTC.

V is TRBV5-1 and J is TRBJ2-7; 10 bases line up with TRBD2. Germline V lookup: CDR1 SGHRS, CDR2 YFSETQ. The V gene end was trimmed by 0 bases and the J gene end by 2 bases; junction bases not matched to a gene: 5. This CDR3 has 16 residues. The CDR3 DNA follows: TGCGCCAGCAGCTTGGAGTCCCTAGCGGGAGCCTACGAGCAGTACTTC. Its translation is CASSLESLAGAYEQYF.